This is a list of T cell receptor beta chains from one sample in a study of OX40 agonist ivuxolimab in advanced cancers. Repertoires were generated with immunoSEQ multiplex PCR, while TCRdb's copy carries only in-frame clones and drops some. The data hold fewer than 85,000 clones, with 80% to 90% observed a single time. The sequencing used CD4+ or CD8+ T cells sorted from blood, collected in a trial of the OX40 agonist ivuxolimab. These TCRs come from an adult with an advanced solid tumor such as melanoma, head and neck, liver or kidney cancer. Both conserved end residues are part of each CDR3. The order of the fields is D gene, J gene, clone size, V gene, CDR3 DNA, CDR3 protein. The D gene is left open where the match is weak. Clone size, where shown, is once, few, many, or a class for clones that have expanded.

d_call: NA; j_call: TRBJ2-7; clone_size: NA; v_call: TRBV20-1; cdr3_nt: TGCAGTGCTGCCCAAGCCCACGAGCAGTACTTC; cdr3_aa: CSAAQAHEQYF
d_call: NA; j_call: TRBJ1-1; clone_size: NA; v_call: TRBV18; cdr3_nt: TGTGCCAGCTCACCAAGGACGGAGAACACTGAAGCTTTCTTT; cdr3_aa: CASSPRTENTEAFF
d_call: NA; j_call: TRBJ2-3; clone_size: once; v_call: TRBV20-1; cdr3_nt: TGCAGTGCTAGCGGAGGGAGAGCGCAGTATTTT; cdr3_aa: CSASGGRAQYF
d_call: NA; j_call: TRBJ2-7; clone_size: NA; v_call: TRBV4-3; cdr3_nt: TGCGCCAGCAGCCTCCAGCGGGCTAGGGAGCAGTACTTC; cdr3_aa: CASSLQRAREQYF
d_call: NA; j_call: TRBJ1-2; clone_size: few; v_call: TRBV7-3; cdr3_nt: TGTGCCAGCAGCTTATCTCCGAGGGATGGCTACACCTTC; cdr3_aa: CASSLSPRDGYTF
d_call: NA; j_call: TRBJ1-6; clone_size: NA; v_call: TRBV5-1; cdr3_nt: TGCGCCAGCAGCAGTAAAACACGGGGTTGGGGTTCACCCCTCCACTTT; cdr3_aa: CASSSKTRGWGSPLHF
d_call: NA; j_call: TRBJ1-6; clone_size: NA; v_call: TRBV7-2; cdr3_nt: TGTGCCAGCAGGCTGCAGGGGCGTTCACCCCTCCACTTT; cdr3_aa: CASRLQGRSPLHF
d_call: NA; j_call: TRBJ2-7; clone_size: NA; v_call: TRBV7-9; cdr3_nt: TGTGCCAGCAGCTTAGCGACGGGAATATCGGAGCAGTACTTC; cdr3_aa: CASSLATGISEQYF
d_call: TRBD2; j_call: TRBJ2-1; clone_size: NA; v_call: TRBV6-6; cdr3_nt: TGTGCCAGCAGTTTTAGCGGGAGTAGGGATGAGCAGTTCTTC; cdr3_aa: CASSFSGSRDEQFF
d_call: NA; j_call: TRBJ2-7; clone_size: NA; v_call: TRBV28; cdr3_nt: TGTGCCAGCAGGATAAAAGTCGGCTCCGCAGATTTC; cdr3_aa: CASRIKVGSADF
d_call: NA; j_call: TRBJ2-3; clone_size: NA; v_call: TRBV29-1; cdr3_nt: TGCAGCGTTGAAATTCCTAGCACAGATACGCAGTATTTT; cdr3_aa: CSVEIPSTDTQYF
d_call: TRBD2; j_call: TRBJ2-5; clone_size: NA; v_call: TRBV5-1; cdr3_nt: TGCGCCAGCAGCGGGGGACTAGATAAGGAGACCCAGTACTTC; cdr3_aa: CASSGGLDKETQYF
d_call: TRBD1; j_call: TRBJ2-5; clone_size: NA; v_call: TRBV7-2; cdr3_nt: TGTGCCAGCAGCCGGGGACAGTCGGAGACCCAGTACTTC; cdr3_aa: CASSRGQSETQYF
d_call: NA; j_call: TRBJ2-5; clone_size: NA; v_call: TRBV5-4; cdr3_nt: TGTGCCAGCAGGCACGGGAAACAGCAAGAGACCCAGTACTTC; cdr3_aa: CASRHGKQQETQYF
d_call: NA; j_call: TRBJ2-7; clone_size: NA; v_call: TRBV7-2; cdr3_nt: TGTGCCAGCAGCTTAGGCCGGGGGGCTTACGAGCAGTACTTC; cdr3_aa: CASSLGRGAYEQYF
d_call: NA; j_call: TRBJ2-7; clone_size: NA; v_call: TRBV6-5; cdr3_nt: TGTGCCAGCAGCCGGACCGACCTTACCACCTACGAGCAGTACTTC; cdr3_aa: CASSRTDLTTYEQYF
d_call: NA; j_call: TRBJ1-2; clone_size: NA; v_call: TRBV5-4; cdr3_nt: TGTGCCAGCAGCGTGAGTAACTATGGCTACACCTTC; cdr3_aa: CASSVSNYGYTF
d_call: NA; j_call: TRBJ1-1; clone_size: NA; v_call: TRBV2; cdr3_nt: TGTGCCAGCAGTGAAGCGGGCGGTCGGAGCCTGAGAACTTTCTTT; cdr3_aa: CASSEAGGRSLRTFF
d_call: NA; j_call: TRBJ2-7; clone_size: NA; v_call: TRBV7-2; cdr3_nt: TGTGCCAGCAGCTTAGTTAGGGGCGCCTACGAGCAGTACTTC; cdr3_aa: CASSLVRGAYEQYF
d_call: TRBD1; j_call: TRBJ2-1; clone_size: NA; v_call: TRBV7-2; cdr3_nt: TGTGCCAGCAGCTTAGTACAGGGGAGTGAGCAGTTCTTC; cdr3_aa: CASSLVQGSEQFF
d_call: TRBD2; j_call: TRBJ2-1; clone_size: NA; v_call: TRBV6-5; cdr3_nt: TGTGCCAGCAAGGGACTAGCGGGAAATGAGCAGTTCTTC; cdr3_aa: CASKGLAGNEQFF
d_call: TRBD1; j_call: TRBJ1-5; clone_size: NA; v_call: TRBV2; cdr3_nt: TGTGCCAGCAGTGGGGACAGAACATTAGGTCAGCCCCAGCATTTT; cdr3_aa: CASSGDRTLGQPQHF
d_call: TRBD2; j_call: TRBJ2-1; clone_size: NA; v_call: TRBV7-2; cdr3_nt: TGTGCCAGCAGCTTAGCTACTAGCGGGATATATGAGCAGTTCTTC; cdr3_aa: CASSLATSGIYEQFF
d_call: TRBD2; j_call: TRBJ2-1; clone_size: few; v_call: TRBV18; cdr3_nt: TGTGCCAGCTCACCGGCAGCGGGGGGGCACTCCTACAATGAGCAGTTCTTC; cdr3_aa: CASSPAAGGHSYNEQFF
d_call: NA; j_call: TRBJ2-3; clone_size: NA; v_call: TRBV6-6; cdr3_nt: TGTGCCAGCAAGGACTACAGCACAGATACGCAGTATTTT; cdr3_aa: CASKDYSTDTQYF
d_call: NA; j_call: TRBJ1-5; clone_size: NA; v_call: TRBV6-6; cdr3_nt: TGTGCCAGCAGTTACTCGAGAAGGGTCCAGCCCCAGCATTTT; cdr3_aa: CASSYSRRVQPQHF
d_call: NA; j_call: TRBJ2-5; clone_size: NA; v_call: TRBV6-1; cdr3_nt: TGTGCCAGCAGTGAAGTATCTGGGATAGAGACCCAGTACTTC; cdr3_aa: CASSEVSGIETQYF
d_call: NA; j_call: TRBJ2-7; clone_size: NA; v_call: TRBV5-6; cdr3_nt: TGTGCCAGCAGCTATCGGACACTCACCTCCTACGAGCAGTACTTC; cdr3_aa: CASSYRTLTSYEQYF